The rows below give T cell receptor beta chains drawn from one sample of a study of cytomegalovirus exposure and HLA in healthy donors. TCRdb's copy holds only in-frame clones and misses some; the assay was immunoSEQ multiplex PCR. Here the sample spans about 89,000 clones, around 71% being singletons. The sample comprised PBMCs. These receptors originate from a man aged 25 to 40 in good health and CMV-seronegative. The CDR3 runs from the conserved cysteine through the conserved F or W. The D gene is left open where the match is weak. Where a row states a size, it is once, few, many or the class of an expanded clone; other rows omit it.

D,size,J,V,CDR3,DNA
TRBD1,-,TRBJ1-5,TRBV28,CASSLDRGSQPQHF,TGTGCCAGCAGTCTCGACAGGGGAAGTCAGCCCCAGCATTTT
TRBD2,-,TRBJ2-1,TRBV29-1,CSVGLAREQFF,TGCAGCGTCGGACTAGCGAGGGAGCAGTTCTTC
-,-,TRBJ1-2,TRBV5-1,CASREDSRNYGYTF,TGCGCCAGCAGGGAGGACAGCAGAAACTATGGCTACACCTTC
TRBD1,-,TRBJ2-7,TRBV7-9,CASSFPGTGGEQYF,TGTGCCAGCAGCTTCCCTGGGACAGGGGGCGAGCAGTACTTC
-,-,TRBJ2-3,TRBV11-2,CASSSRGLAGDTQYF,TGTGCCAGCAGCTCCCGAGGGCTAGCTGGCGATACGCAGTATTTT
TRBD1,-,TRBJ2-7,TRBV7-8,CASSSPRQGGLDEQYF,TGTGCCAGCAGCTCACCACGACAGGGTGGGTTGGACGAGCAGTACTTC
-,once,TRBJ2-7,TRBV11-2,CASSLDFFGATSSYEQYF,TGTGCCAGCAGCTTAGATTTTTTTGGGGCTACAAGCTCCTACGAGCAGTACTTC
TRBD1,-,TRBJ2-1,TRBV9,CASSVDEGRQGAANEQFF,TGTGCCAGCAGCGTAGATGAGGGCAGACAGGGGGCGGCTAATGAGCAGTTCTTC
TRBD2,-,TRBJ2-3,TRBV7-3,CASSRLADTQYF,TGTGCCAGCAGCAGACTAGCGGATACGCAGTATTTT
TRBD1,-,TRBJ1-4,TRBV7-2,CASSLGTGGGLFF,TGTGCCAGCAGCTTAGGGACAGGCGGGGGGCTGTTTTTT
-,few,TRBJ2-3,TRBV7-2,CASSFLGIPSTDTQYF,TGTGCCAGCAGCTTTCTAGGAATCCCCTCCACAGATACGCAGTATTTT
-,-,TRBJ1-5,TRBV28,CASRETRGNQPQHF,TGTGCCAGCAGGGAGACTCGGGGCAATCAGCCCCAGCATTTT
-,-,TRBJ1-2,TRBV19,CASSLSQIYGYTF,TGTGCCAGTAGTTTATCGCAGATCTATGGCTACACCTTC
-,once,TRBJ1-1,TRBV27,CASSLIRGEAFF,TGTGCCAGCAGTTTGATCAGGGGAGAAGCTTTCTTT
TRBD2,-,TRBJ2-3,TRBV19,CASSILAGEYTDTQYF,TGTGCCAGTAGTATTCTAGCGGGAGAGTACACAGATACGCAGTATTTT
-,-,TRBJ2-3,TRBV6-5,CASSYSALTDTQYF,TGTGCCAGCAGTTACTCGGCTCTCACAGATACGCAGTATTTT
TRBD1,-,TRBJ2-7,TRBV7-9,CASRDGTGLDYEQYF,TGTGCCAGCAGAGACGGGACAGGGCTAGACTACGAGCAGTACTTC
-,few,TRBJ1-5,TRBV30,CAWSEGHGRQPQHF,TGTGCCTGGAGTGAGGGACACGGACGCCAGCCCCAGCATTTT
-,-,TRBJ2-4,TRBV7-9,CASSLDPGAKNIQYF,TGTGCCAGCAGCTTGGACCCGGGGGCCAAAAACATTCAGTACTTC
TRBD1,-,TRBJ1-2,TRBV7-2,CASSLVGGTGDGYTF,TGTGCCAGCAGCTTAGTCGGAGGGACAGGGGATGGCTACACCTTC
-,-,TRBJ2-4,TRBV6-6,CASSSGGPPSKNIQYF,TGTGCCAGCAGTTCAGGCGGGCCGCCCTCCAAAAACATTCAGTACTTC
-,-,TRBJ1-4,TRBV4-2,CASSQGANEKLFF,TGTGCCAGCAGCCAAGGAGCGAATGAAAAACTGTTTTTT
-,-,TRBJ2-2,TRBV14,CASSQLLGHMNTGELFF,TGTGCCAGCAGCCAACTTTTAGGACATATGAACACCGGGGAGCTGTTTTTT
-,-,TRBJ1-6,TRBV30,CAWSVGGPGSPLHF,TGTGCCTGGTCCGTTGGAGGGCCTGGTTCACCCCTCCACTTT
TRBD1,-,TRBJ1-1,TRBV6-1,CASSEQYGGKGAVTEAFF,TGTGCCAGCAGTGAACAATATGGGGGTAAGGGGGCGGTCACTGAAGCTTTCTTT
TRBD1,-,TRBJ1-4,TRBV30,CAWTTGGNEKLFF,TGTGCCTGGACGACAGGGGGCAACGAAAAACTGTTTTTT
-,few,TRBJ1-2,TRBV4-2,CASSQDRGVPTF,TGTGCCAGCAGCCAAGATCGCGGGGTACCCACCTTC
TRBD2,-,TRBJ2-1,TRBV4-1,CASSQGGLAGDYNEQFF,TGCGCCAGCAGCCAAGGCGGACTAGCGGGAGACTACAATGAGCAGTTCTTC
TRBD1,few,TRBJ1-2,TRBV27,CASSLTGDGYTF,TGTGCCAGCAGCCTAACAGGGGATGGCTACACCTTC
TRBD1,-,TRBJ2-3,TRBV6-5,CASKRDRRSTDTQYF,TGTGCCAGCAAACGGGACAGGAGAAGCACAGATACGCAGTATTTT
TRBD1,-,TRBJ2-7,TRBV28,CASSPGQGGREQYF,TGTGCCAGCAGTCCAGGACAGGGCGGTCGCGAGCAGTACTTC
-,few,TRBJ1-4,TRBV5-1,CASRSDSTNEKLFF,TGCGCCAGCAGGTCGGACAGTACTAATGAAAAACTGTTTTTT
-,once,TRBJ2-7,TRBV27,CASTTSQYHEQYF,TGTGCCAGCACGACTAGTCAGTACCACGAGCAGTACTTC
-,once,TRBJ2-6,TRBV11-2,CASSLEAGWWSGANVLTF,TGTGCCAGCAGCTTAGAGGCAGGGTGGTGGTCTGGGGCCAACGTCCTGACTTTC
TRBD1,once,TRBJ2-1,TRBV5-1,CASSSDRGNEQFF,TGCGCCAGCAGCTCGGACAGGGGAAATGAGCAGTTCTTC
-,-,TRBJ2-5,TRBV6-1,CASSQGLGTWRQVEGLPGTQYF,TGTGCCAGCAGTCAAGGGCTTGGAACCTGGCGACAGGTCGAGGGATTGCCGGGGACCCAGTACTTC
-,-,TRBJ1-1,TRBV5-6,CASSLQVSPTEAFF,TGTGCCAGCAGCTTACAGGTTTCGCCCACTGAAGCTTTCTTT
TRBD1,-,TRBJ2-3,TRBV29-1,CSAWDSGTDTQYF,TGCAGCGCCTGGGACAGTGGCACAGATACGCAGTATTTT
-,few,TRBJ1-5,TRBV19,CASGVANQPQHF,TGTGCCAGTGGAGTTGCCAATCAGCCCCAGCATTTT
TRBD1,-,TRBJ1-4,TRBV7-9,CASTRSGQGLLNEKLFF,TGTGCCAGCACCCGCTCGGGACAGGGTCTTCTTAATGAAAAACTGTTTTTT
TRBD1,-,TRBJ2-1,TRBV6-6,CASGDRSYNEQFF,TGTGCCAGCGGGGACAGGTCCTACAATGAGCAGTTCTTC
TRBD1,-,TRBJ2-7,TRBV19,CASSMDRGIADEQYF,TGTGCCAGTAGTATGGACAGGGGGATTGCCGACGAGCAGTACTTC
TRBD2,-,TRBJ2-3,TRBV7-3,CASSLTAAGGIGDTQYF,TGTGCCAGCAGCTTAACGGCAGCGGGAGGGATTGGGGATACGCAGTATTTT
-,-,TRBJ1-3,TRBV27,CASSLQGRAISGNTIYF,TGTGCCAGCAGTCTACAGGGTAGGGCCATCTCTGGAAACACCATATATTTT
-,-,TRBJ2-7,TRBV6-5,CASSYSTSYEQYF,TGTGCCAGCAGTTACAGCACCTCCTACGAGCAGTACTTC
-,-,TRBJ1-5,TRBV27,CASSLSAGAQPQHF,TGTGCCAGCAGTTTAAGTGCAGGGGCTCAGCCCCAGCATTTT
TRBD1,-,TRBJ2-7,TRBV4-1,CASSQVTGVRYEQYF,TGCGCCAGCAGCCAAGTGACAGGGGTGCGTTACGAGCAGTACTTC
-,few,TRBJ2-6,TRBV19,CASSIGSGANVLTF,TGTGCCAGTAGTATCGGCTCTGGGGCCAACGTCCTGACTTTC
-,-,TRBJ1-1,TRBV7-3,CASSFDTGNTEAFF,TGTGCCAGCAGCTTTGACACAGGGAACACTGAAGCTTTCTTT
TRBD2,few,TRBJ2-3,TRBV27,CASSPGLAGFIHQGTDTQYF,TGTGCCAGCAGTCCAGGACTAGCGGGGTTCATTCATCAGGGCACAGATACGCAGTATTTT